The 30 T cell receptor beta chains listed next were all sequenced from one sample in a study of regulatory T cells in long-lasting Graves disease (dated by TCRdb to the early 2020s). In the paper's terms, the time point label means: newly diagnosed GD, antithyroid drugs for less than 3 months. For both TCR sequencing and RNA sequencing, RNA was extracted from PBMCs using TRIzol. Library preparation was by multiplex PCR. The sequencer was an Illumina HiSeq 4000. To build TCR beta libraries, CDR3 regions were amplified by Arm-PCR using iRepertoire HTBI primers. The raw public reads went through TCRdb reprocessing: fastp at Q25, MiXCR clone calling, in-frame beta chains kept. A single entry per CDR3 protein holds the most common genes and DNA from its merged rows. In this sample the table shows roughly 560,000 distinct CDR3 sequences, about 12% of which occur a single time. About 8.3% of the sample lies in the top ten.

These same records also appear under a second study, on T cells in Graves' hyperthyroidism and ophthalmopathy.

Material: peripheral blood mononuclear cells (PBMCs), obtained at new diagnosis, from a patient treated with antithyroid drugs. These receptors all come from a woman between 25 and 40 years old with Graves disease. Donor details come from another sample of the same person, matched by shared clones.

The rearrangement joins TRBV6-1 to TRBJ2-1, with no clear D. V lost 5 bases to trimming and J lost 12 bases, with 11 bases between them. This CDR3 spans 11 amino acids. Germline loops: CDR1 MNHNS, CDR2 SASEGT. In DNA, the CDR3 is TGTGCCAGCAGTACAAGTGATGGGCAGTTCTTC. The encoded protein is CASSTSDGQFF.

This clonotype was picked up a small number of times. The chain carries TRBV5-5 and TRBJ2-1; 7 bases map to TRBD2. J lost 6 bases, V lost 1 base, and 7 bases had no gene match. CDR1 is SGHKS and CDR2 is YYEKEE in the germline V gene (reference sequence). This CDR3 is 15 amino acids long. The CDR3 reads CASSLYAGVGNEQFF. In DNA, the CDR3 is TGTGCCAGCAGCTTGTACGCGGGAGTGGGCAATGAGCAGTTCTTC.

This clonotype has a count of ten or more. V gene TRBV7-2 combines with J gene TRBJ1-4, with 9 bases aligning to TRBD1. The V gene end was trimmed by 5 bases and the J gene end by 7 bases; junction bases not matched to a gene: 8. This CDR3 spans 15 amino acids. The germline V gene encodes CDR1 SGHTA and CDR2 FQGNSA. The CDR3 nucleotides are TGTGCCAGCAGCGCAAACAGGGGGCTTTTTGAAAAACTGTTTTTT. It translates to CASSANRGLFEKLFF. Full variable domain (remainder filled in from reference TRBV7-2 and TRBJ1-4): GAGVSQSPSNKVTEKGKDVELRCDPISGHTALYWYRQSLGQGLEFLIYFQGNSAPDKSGLPSDRFSAERTGGSVSTLTIQRTQQEDSAVYLCASSANRGLFEKLFFGSGTQLSVL.

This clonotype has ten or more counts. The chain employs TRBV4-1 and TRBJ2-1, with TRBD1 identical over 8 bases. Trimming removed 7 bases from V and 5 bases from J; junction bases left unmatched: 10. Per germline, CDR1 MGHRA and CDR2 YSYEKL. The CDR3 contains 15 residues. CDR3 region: CASNDRDRPDNEQFF. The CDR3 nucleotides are TGCGCCAGCAACGACCGGGACAGGCCGGACAATGAGCAGTTCTTC.

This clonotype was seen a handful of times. The CDR3 DNA follows: TGCAGTGCTATCGGACTAGCGGGCCCGATAGTTACTTACGAGCAGTACTTC. It specifies CSAIGLAGPIVTYEQYF. This chain joins TRBV20-1 and TRBJ2-7; 11 bases agree with TRBD2. The CDR3 spans 17 residues. The J segment lost 4 bases and the V segment lost 4 bases, leaving 15 bases of the junction unmatched. Germline loops: CDR1 DFQATT, CDR2 SNEGSKA (reference sequence).

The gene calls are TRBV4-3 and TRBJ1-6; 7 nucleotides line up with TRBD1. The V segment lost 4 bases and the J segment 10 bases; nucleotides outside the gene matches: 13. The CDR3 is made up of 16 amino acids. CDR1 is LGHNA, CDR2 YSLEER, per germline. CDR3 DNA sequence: TGCGCCAGCAGCCCCAGACAGGGCCCAACCCAGTCACCCCTCCACTTT. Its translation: CASSPRQGPTQSPLHF.

The CDR3 reads CSVAGAGVDGELFF. As DNA, the CDR3 is TGCAGCGTTGCGGGGGCAGGGGTTGACGGGGAGCTGTTTTTT. The chain links TRBV29-1 to TRBJ2-2; D assignment may be TRBD1 or TRBD2 (6 bases each). The length of the CDR3 is 14 residues. Germline CDR1 reads SQVTM; CDR2 reads ANQGSEA. Trimming removed 4 bases from V and 7 bases from J, with 16 bases in between.

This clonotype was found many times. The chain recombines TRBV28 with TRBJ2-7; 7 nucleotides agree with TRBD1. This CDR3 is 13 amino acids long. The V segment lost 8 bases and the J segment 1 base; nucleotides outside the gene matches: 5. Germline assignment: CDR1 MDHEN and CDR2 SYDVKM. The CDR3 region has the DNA TGTGCCAGCGAGGACAGGCCATCCTACGAGCAGTACTTC. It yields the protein CASEDRPSYEQYF.

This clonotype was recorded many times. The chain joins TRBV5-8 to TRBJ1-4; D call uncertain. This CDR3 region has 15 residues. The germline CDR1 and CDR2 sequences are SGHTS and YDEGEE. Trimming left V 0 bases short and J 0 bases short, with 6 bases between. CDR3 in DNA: TGTGCCAGCAGCTTGGGAGCGACAACTAATGAAAAACTGTTTTTT. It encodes CASSLGATTNEKLFF. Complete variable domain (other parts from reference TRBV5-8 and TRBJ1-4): EAGVTQSPTHLIKTRGQQATLRCSPISGHTSVYWYQQALGLGLQFLLWYDEGEERNRGNFPPRFSGRQFPNYSSELNVNALELEDSALYLCASSLGATTNEKLFFGSGTQLSVL.

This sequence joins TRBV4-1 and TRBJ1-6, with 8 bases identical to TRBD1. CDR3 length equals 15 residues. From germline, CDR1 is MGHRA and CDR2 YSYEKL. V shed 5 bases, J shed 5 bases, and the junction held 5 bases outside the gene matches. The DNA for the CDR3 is TGCGCCAGCAGCACCAGGGGGCATGATAATTCACCCCTCCACTTT. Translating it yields CASSTRGHDNSPLHF.

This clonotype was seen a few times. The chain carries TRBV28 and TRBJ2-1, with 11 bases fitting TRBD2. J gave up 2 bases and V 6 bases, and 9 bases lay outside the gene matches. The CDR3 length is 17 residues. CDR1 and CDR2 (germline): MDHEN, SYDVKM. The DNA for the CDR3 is TGTGCCAGCAGACCCTTCTCGACTAGCGGGGCCTACAATGAGCAGTTCTTC. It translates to CASRPFSTSGAYNEQFF.

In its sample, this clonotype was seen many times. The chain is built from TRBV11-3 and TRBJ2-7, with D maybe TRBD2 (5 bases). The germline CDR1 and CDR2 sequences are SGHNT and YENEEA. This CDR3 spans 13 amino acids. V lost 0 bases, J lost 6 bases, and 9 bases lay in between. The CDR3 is CASSLDLAGEQYF. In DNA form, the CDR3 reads TGTGCCAGCAGCTTAGATCTAGCCGGCGAGCAGTACTTC.

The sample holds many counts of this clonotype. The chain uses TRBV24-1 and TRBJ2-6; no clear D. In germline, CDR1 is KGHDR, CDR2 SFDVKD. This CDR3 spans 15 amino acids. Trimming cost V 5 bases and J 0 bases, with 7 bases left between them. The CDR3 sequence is CATSASYSGANVLTF. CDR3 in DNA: TGTGCCACCAGTGCGAGCTACTCTGGGGCCAACGTCCTGACTTTC.

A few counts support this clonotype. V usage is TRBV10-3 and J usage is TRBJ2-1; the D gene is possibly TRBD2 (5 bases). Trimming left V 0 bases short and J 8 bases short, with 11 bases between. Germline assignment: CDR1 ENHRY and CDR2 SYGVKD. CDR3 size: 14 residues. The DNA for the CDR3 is TGTGCCATCAGTGAGTCGAAGCTCGGGGATGAGCAGTTCTTC. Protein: CAISESKLGDEQFF.

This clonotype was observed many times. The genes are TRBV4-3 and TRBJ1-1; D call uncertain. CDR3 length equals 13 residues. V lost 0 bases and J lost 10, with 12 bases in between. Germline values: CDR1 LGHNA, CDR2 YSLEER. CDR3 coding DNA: TGCGCCAGCAGCCAAGAGTTAGTTAAAGCAGCTTTCTTT. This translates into CASSQELVKAAFF.

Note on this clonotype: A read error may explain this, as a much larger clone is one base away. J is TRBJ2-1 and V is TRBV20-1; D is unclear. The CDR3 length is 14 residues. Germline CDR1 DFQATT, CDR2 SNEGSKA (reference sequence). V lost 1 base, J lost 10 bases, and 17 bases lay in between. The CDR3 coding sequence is TGCAGTGCTAGAGTGGTTGCCGGGCCCTACGAGCAGTTCTTC. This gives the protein CSARVVAGPYEQFF.

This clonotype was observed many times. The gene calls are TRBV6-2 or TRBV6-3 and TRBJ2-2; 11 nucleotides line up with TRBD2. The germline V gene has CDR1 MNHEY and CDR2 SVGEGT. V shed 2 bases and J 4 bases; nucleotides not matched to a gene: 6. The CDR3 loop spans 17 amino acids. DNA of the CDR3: TGTGCCAGCAGTTACCGCCGACTAGCGGGAAGCACCGGGGAGCTGTTTTTT. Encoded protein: CASSYRRLAGSTGELFF.

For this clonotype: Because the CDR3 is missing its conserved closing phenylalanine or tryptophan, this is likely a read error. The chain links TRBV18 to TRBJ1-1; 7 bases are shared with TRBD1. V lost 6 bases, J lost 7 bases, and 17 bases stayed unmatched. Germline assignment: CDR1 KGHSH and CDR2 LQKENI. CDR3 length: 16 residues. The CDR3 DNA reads TGTGCCAGCTCTCGACAGGGCTCAGGACTCACCGTTGAAGCTTTCTTG. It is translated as CASSRQGSGLTVEAFL.

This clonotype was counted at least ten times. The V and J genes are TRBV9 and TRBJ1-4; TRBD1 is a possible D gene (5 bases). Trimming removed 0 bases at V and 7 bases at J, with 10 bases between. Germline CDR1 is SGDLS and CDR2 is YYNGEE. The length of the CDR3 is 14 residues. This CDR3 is CASSVAQGREKLFF. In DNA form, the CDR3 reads TGTGCCAGCAGCGTAGCTCAGGGACGTGAAAAACTGTTTTTT.

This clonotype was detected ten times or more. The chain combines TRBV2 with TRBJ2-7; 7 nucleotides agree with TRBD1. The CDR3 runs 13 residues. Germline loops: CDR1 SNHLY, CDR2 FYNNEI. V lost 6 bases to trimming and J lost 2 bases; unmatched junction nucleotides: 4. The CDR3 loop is CASRWTGAYEQYF. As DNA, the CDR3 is TGTGCCAGCAGATGGACAGGCGCCTACGAGCAGTACTTC.

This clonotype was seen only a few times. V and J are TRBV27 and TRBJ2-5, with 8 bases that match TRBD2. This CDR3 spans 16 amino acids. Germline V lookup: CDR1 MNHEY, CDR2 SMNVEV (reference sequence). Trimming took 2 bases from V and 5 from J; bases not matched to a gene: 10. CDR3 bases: TGTGCCAGCAGTTTAACGGGGCCACGGGGGGGGGAGACCCAGTACTTC. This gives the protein CASSLTGPRGGETQYF.

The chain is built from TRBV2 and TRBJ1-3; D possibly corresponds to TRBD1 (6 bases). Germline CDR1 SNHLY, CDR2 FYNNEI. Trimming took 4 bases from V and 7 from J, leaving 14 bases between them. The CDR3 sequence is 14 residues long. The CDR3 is CASSGRQAKNTIYF. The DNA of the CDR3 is TGTGCCAGCAGTGGTCGACAGGCAAAGAACACCATATATTTT.

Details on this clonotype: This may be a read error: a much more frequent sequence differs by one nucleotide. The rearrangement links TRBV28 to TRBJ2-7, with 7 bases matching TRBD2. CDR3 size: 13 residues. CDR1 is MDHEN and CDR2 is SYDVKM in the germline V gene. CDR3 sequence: CASRIRGSYEQDF. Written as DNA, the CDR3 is TGTGCCAGCAGAATACGCGGGAGCTACGAGCAGGACTTC. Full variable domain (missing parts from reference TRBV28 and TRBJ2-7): DVKVTQSSRYLVKRTGEKVFLECVQDMDHENMFWYRQDPGLGLRLIYFSYDVKMKEKGDIPEGYSVSREKKERFSLILESASTNQTSMYLCASRIRGSYEQDFGPGTRLTVT.

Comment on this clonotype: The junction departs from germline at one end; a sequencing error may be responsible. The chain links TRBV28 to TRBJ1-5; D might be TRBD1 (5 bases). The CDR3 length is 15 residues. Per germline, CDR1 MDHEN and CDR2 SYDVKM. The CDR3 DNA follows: TGTGCCAGCAGTTTTTTCAGGGCGTTAGATCAGCCCCATCATTTT. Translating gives CASSFFRALDQPHHF.

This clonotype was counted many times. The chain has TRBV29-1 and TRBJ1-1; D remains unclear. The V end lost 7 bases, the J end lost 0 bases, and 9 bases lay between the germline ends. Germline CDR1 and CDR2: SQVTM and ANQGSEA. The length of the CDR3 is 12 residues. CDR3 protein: CSGGRMNTEAFF. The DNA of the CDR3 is TGCAGCGGTGGACGCATGAACACTGAAGCTTTCTTT. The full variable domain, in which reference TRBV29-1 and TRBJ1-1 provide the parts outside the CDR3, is SAVISQKPSRDICQRGTSLTIQCQVDSQVTMMFWYRQQPGQSLTLIATANQGSEATYESGFVIDKFPISRPNLTFSTLTVSNMSPEDSSIYLCSGGRMNTEAFFGQGTRLTVV.

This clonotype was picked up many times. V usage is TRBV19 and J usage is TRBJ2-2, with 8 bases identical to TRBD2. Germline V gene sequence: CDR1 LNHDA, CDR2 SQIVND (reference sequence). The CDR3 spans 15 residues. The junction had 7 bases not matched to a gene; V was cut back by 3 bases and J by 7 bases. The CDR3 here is CASSMAGGSGGELFF. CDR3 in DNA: TGTGCCAGTAGTATGGCGGGAGGCTCGGGCGGGGAGCTGTTTTTT.

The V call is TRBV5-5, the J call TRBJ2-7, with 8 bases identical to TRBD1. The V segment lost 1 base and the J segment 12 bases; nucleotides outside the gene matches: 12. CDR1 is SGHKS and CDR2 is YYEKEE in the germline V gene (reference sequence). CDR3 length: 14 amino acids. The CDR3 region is CASSLTGGTTGWYF. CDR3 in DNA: TGTGCCAGCAGCTTGACAGGGGGGACAACAGGGTGGTACTTC.

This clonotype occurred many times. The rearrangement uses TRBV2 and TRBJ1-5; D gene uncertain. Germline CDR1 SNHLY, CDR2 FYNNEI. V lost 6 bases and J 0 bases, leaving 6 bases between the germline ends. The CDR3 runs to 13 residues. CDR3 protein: CASSGLSNQPQHF. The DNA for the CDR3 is TGTGCCAGCAGCGGACTTAGCAATCAGCCCCAGCATTTT.

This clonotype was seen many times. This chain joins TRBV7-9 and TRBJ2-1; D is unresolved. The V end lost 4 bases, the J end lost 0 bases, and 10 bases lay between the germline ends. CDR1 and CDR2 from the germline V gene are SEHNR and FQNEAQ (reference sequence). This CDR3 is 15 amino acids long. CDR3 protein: CASSSIRSSYNEQFF. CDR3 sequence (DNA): TGTGCCAGCAGCTCAATCAGGAGCTCCTACAATGAGCAGTTCTTC.

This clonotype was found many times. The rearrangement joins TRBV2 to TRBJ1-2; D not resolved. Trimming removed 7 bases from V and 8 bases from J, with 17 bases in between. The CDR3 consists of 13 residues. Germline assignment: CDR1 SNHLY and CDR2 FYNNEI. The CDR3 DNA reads TGTGCCAGCAACGGAGTAGGCGTAGAAGGCTACACCTTC. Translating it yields CASNGVGVEGYTF. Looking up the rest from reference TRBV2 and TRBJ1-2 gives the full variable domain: EPEVTQTPSHQVTQMGQEVILRCVPISNHLYFYWYRQILGQKVEFLVSFYNNEISEKSEIFDDQFSVERPDGSNFTLKIRSTKLEDSAMYFCASNGVGVEGYTFGSGTRLTVV.